Given below is one T cell receptor (beta chain) in context. Single viable CD3+CD4+CD8-CD45RO+ cells were sorted as the memory CD4+ T cells. Serum IgG to CMV pp150, pp28, p38 and p52 defined serostatus. The sample belongs to a study of memory CD4+ T cells and cytomegalovirus serostatus. Overall study: Donors were healthy Belgian adults, fewer than ten CMV seropositive and 24 seronegative.

In the study's own analysis: After removing out-of-frame reads, over 2 million distinct TCRbeta sequences remained. TCRdb's table, derived via immunoSEQ multiplex PCR, lists solely in-frame clones and lacks some. D and trimming were read from the DNA, whereas the V and J calls and clone size are those reported in that table. This table holds 35,000 to 50,000 clones, around 72% found once. Germline V gene sequence: CDR1 SGHNT, CDR2 YENEEA. Trimming shortened V by 0 bases and J by 6 bases, and 8 bases separated the two germline ends. This CDR3 is built from 13 residues. The chain carries TRBV11-3 and TRBJ1-1; unclear D gene. The sequencing input was memory CD4+ T cells from blood. The clonotype originates from an adult in good health and CMV-seronegative. In DNA form, the CDR3 reads TGTGCCAGCAGCTTAGAAAGCAGCGCTGAAGCTTTCTTT. The encoded protein is CASSLESSAEAFF.